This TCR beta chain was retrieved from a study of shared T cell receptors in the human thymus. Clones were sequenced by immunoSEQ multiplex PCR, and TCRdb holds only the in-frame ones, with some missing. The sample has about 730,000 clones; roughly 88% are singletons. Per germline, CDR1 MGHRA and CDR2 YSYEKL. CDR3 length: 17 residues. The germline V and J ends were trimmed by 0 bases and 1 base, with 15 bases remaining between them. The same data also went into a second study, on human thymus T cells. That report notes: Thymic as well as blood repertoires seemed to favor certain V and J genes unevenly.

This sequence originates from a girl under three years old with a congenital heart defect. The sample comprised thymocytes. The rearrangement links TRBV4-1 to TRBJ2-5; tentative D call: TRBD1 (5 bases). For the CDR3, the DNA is TGCGCCAGCAGCCAAGAGTCGACCAGGGCCTTCCAAGAGACCCAGTACTTC. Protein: CASSQESTRAFQETQYF.